This is a list of T cell receptor beta chains from one sample in a study of T cells in Graves' hyperthyroidism and ophthalmopathy. TCRdb redid the calling of the multiplex PCR reads with MiXCR, one entry per CDR3 protein. Of about 570,000 distinct CDR3 sequences listed, 40% to 55% are singletons. The sample consisted of peripheral blood or thyroid tissue (not recorded which). The receptor set was obtained from an adult woman with Graves' disease, either hyperthyroidism or ophthalmopathy (not recorded which). CDR3s include the opening cysteine and the closing phenylalanine or tryptophan. A D gene is named only where the DNA matches it firmly. Clone size is shown for a subset of rows, as once, few, many or a class of expanded clone.

V gene	J gene	CDR3 length	D gene	clone size	CDR3 DNA	CDR3 protein
TRBV7-9	TRBJ2-5	16	TRBD2	many	TGTGCCAGCAGCGCGTCGCGACTAGCGGGAGGGGAGACCCAGTACTTC	CASSASRLAGGETQYF
TRBV10-2	TRBJ1-2	16	TRBD1	-	TGCGCCAGCAGTGTACAGGGGGTTTCTGTGGTCTATGGCTACACCTTC	CASSVQGVSVVYGYTF
TRBV6-1	TRBJ2-2	15	TRBD1	many	TGTGCCAGCACGATCGGGACAGGGGGCACCGGGGAGCTGTTTTTT	CASTIGTGGTGELFF
TRBV9	TRBJ2-2	16	-	-	TGTGCCAGCAGCGTAGACCTAGGGCCGAACACCGGGGAGCTGTTTTTT	CASSVDLGPNTGELFF
TRBV10-3	TRBJ2-7	12	-	-	TGTGCCATCAGCTATAGCAGCTACGAGCAGTACTTC	CAISYSSYEQYF
TRBV5-4	TRBJ1-2	13	-	many	TGTGCCAGCAGCTTTTCCCGGAGCTATGGCTACACCTTC	CASSFSRSYGYTF
TRBV7-8	TRBJ2-5	15	-	-	TGTGCCAGCAGCACTCCGACAGGCCTTTGGGAGACCCAGTACTTC	CASSTPTGLWETQYF
TRBV7-3	TRBJ2-6	13	-	-	TGTGCCAGCAGCTTATCGGCGGGGGCACCTGAAGCTTTC	CASSLSAGAPEAF
TRBV20-1	TRBJ1-2	12	TRBD1	many	TGCAGTGCTGGACAGGGACTATATGGCTACACCTTC	CSAGQGLYGYTF
TRBV25-1	TRBJ2-7	14	-	-	TGTGCCAGCAGAAGGGCCGCACGGGGTTACGAGCAGTACTTC	CASRRAARGYEQYF
TRBV5-1	TRBJ2-5	14	-	few	TGCGCCAGCAGCTGGGGGACACTCCAAGAGACCCAGTACTTC	CASSWGTLQETQYF
TRBV15	TRBJ2-5	16	-	once	TGTGCCACCAGCAGAGATCGTCTTCGGGGGCTGGAGACCCAGTACTTC	CATSRDRLRGLETQYF
TRBV19	TRBJ1-1	15	-	many	TGTGCCAGTACGCCCTATTCGGGGGGAGAGACTGAAGCTTTCTTT	CASTPYSGGETEAFF
TRBV20-1	TRBJ1-6	14	-	-	TGCAGCGCTGCACCCGGACAGCATAATTCACCCCTCCACTTT	CSAAPGQHNSPLHF
TRBV5-1	TRBJ1-1	13	-	-	TGCGCCAGCAGCTTCTTGGCGGCAGATGAAGCTTTCTTT	CASSFLAADEAFF
TRBV29-1	TRBJ2-5	12	-	-	TGCAGCGTTGATCGAGATCGGGAGACCCAGTACTTC	CSVDRDRETQYF
TRBV29-1	TRBJ1-2	13	-	many	TGCAGCGCACGGACACCTACTAACTATGGCTACACCTTC	CSARTPTNYGYTF
TRBV25-1	TRBJ1-2	14	-	-	TGTGCTAGTCATATGGAGGGGCCTGGCTATGGCTACACCTTC	CASHMEGPGYGYTF
TRBV10-3	TRBJ1-2	15	-	-	TGTGCCATCAGTGAGTCCGAGGGGCCTGGCTATGGCTACACCTTC	CAISESEGPGYGYTF
TRBV6-1	TRBJ2-7	18	TRBD2	-	TGTGCCAGCAGCCGGAATTCGGGAGGTCCCTTTAGCTCCTACGAGCAGTACTTC	CASSRNSGGPFSSYEQYF
TRBV7-9	TRBJ1-3	15	TRBD1	once	TGTGCCAGCAGCACAGGGGTTAGAACTGGAAACACCATATATTTT	CASSTGVRTGNTIYF
TRBV5-1	TRBJ2-5	14	-	many	TGCGCCAGCAGCTTATCAGGGGACGTGGAGACCCAGTACTTC	CASSLSGDVETQYF
TRBV29-1	TRBJ2-2	14	TRBD1	many	TGCAGCGTTGAGGGACAGCCGAACACCGGGGAGCTGTTTTTT	CSVEGQPNTGELFF
TRBV10-3	TRBJ1-2	13	TRBD1	few	TGTGCCATCCTAGCAGGGGGCTTAGGTGGCTACACCTTC	CAILAGGLGGYTF
TRBV6-1	TRBJ1-6	16	-	many	TGTGCCAGCAGTGTTTACAGGCGGGTAGCTAATTCACCCCTCCACTTT	CASSVYRRVANSPLHF
TRBV7-9	TRBJ1-4	17	TRBD1	many	TGTGCCAGCAGCTTAGTTCGGAGGGACAGGGTTCGTGAAAAACTGTTTTTT	CASSLVRRDRVREKLFF
TRBV6-1	TRBJ1-5	17	-	-	TGTGCCAGCAGTGAAGCTTTGTATAGGACAGTCAATCAGCCCCAGCATTTT	CASSEALYRTVNQPQHF
TRBV6-5	TRBJ2-5	12	TRBD2	-	TGTGCCAGCACCTCGGGGGGGAGAGACCAGTACTTC	CASTSGGRDQYF
TRBV20-1	TRBJ1-3	13	-	-	TGCAGTGCCTTCTCAGCGGATGGCTACACCATATATTTT	CSAFSADGYTIYF
TRBV20-1	TRBJ1-1	14	-	many	TGCAGTGCTAGATCCAGTCAACGTTGGACTGAAGCTTTCTTT	CSARSSQRWTEAFF
TRBV10-3	TRBJ2-2	12	-	few	TGTGCCATCAGTGTCGCGCACCGGGAGCTGTTTTTT	CAISVAHRELFF
TRBV10-2	TRBJ2-7	13	-	few	TGCGCCAGCAGTCCGGGACACCTTTACGAGCAGTACTTC	CASSPGHLYEQYF
TRBV2	TRBJ1-2	13	-	-	TGTGCCAACCATGACAGCCAAGTAGGTGGCTACACCTTC	CANHDSQVGGYTF
TRBV19	TRBJ2-2	15	-	-	TGTGCCAGTAGTAAACAGCCATCGAACACCGGGGAGCTGTTTTTT	CASSKQPSNTGELFF
TRBV7-8	TRBJ1-1	14	TRBD1	-	TGTGCCAGCACCAGACCAGGGGGGAACACTGAAGCTTTCTTT	CASTRPGGNTEAFF
TRBV19	TRBJ2-7	14	-	-	TGTGCCAGTAGTACAGACCGCGGCGTATACGAGCAGTACTTC	CASSTDRGVYEQYF
TRBV18	TRBJ1-2	13	-	many	TGTGCCAGCTCACCTCAGAGGGGTAATGGCTACACCTTC	CASSPQRGNGYTF
TRBV7-9	TRBJ2-7	17	-	few	TGTGCCAGCAGCTTAGCGCGTACTGACAGTCGATCCTACGAGCAGTACTTC	CASSLARTDSRSYEQYF
TRBV15	TRBJ2-5	15	TRBD2	many	TGTGCCACCAGCAGAGGCCGACGGGGGGGAGAGACCCAGTACTTC	CATSRGRRGGETQYF
TRBV13	TRBJ2-5	14	-	-	TGTGCCAGCATCGTTGAAGGGGGAGGGGAGACCCAGTACTTC	CASIVEGGGETQYF
TRBV5-1	TRBJ2-4	15	TRBD1	-	TGCGCCAGCAGACCCGTACTGACAGGGGAAAACATTCAGTACTTC	CASRPVLTGENIQYF
TRBV5-1	TRBJ1-1	14	-	-	TGCGCCAGCAGCTTGGTGACAGTAAACACTGAAGCTTTCTTT	CASSLVTVNTEAFF
TRBV29-1	TRBJ1-4	14	-	-	TGCAGCGTTGCTGATATGAGGGTATGGGGAAAACTGTTTTTT	CSVADMRVWGKLFF
TRBV7-3	TRBJ2-4	15	-	few	TGTGCCAGCAGCTGGTCAGGGCTTACCAAAAACATTCAGTACTTC	CASSWSGLTKNIQYF
TRBV6-1	TRBJ2-5	16	TRBD2	once	TGTGCCAGCAGTCCCCTCCGGCGGGGGGGACAAGAGACCCAGTACTTC	CASSPLRRGGQETQYF
TRBV30	TRBJ2-2	13	-	once	TGTGCCTGGAGTGGGCTAGTAGCCGGGGAGCTGTTTTTT	CAWSGLVAGELFF
TRBV2	TRBJ1-6	15	TRBD1	once	TGTGCCAGCTTACGGACAGGGACTGGTAATTCACCCCTCCACTTT	CASLRTGTGNSPLHF
TRBV12-3/TRBV12-4	TRBJ2-7	14	TRBD1	many	TGTGCCAGCAGCGATAGGGACAGGGGTTACGAGCAGTACTTC	CASSDRDRGYEQYF
TRBV14	TRBJ2-6	17	-	many	TGTGCCAGCAGCCAAGATTTCGGCCCGATCGGGGCCAACGTCCTGACTTTC	CASSQDFGPIGANVLTF
TRBV5-1	TRBJ2-2	14	-	many	TGCGCCAGCAGCCCGACAGGGAACACCGGGGAGCTGTTTTTT	CASSPTGNTGELFF
TRBV3-1	TRBJ2-2	14	-	few	TGTGCCAGCAGCCAAGAGAGGGTTGGCGGGGAGCTGTTTTTT	CASSQERVGGELFF
TRBV20-1	TRBJ1-4	12	-	many	TGCAGTGCAATGGGAGATGGAGAAAAACTGTTTTTT	CSAMGDGEKLFF
TRBV5-1	TRBJ2-7	15	TRBD1	many	TGCGCCAGCAGCTTGGGGACAGGGGTCATCTACGAGCAGTACTTC	CASSLGTGVIYEQYF
TRBV5-1	TRBJ2-1	12	-	-	TGCGCCAGCAGGGAGGGATACAATGAGCAGTTCTTC	CASREGYNEQFF
TRBV6-6	TRBJ1-5	13	-	-	TGTGCCAGCACTGGGAGTAGCAATCAGCCCCAGCATTTT	CASTGSSNQPQHF
TRBV3-1	TRBJ1-5	19	TRBD1	few	TGTGCCAGCAGTCCCGAGGGTTCCCACAGGGGGTCCTTCAATCAGCCCCAGCATTTT	CASSPEGSHRGSFNQPQHF
TRBV4-1	TRBJ2-7	15	-	many	TGCGCCAGCAGCCAAGCCGGGACGTCGATCTACGAGCAGTACTTC	CASSQAGTSIYEQYF
TRBV20-1	TRBJ2-2	14	-	-	TGCAGTGCTAGAGATCAGCAGGGAGATGGGGAGCTGTTTTTT	CSARDQQGDGELFF
TRBV19	TRBJ2-7	16	-	many	TGTGCCAGTAGCACCCTGTTCGGGGGTTCCTCCTACGAGCAGTACTTC	CASSTLFGGSSYEQYF
TRBV6-5	TRBJ2-2	12	-	many	TGTGCCAGCAGGGACTACACCGGGGAGCTGTTTTTT	CASRDYTGELFF